What follows are 26 T cell receptor beta chains derived from one specimen sequenced in a study of T cell responses to AZD1222 COVID-19 vaccine. The method was immunoSEQ multiplex PCR; TCRdb's version includes in-frame clones alone and lacks a portion of them. The sample comprises around 110,000 clones, around 90% of which are singletons, and around 9.6% rests with the top ten. This specimen consisted of peripheral blood, obtained on day 0 of AZD1222 vaccination. These receptors all stem from an adult in good health.

V is TRBV7-3 and J is TRBJ2-2; D unresolved. This CDR3 has 16 residues. V was cut by 0 bases and J by 0 bases, with 8 bases left in between. Germline values: CDR1 SGHTA, CDR2 FQGTGA. CDR3 residues: CASSLTGLTNTGELFF. CDR3 nucleotide sequence: TGTGCCAGCAGCTTAACGGGCCTCACGAACACCGGGGAGCTGTTTTTT. The complete variable domain, with remaining parts taken from reference TRBV7-3 and TRBJ2-2, reads GAGVSQTPSNKVTEKGKYVELRCDPISGHTALYWYRQSLGQGPEFLIYFQGTGAADDSGLPNDRFFAVRPEGSVSTLKIQRTERGDSAVYLCASSLTGLTNTGELFFGEGSRLTVL.

The chain couples TRBV5-3 to TRBJ1-2, with D hard to call. TRBV5-3 is annotated as an ORF whose role is uncertain. The V end was cut by 9 bases, the J end by 10 bases, with 16 bases between. There are 11 residues in the CDR3. The CDR3 sequence: CAKSLFVVYTF. DNA for the CDR3: TGTGCCAAATCTTTGTTTGTGGTCTACACCTTC.

The chain combines TRBV29-1 with TRBJ2-3, with 9 bases matching TRBD2. The junction had 6 bases not matched to a gene; V was cut back by 3 bases and J by 5 bases. The CDR3 spans 14 residues. Germline V gene sequence: CDR1 SQVTM, CDR2 ANQGSEA. CDR3 coding DNA: TGCAGCGTTGATCGGCGGGAGGGCAGAGATACGCAGTATTTT. It codes for CSVDRREGRDTQYF.

This chain's CDR3 is CASSPSGTPRFSGRDRANEQFF. The CDR3 DNA sequence: TGTGCCAGCAGTCCCTCGGGGACACCAAGATTTAGCGGGAGGGACAGGGCCAATGAGCAGTTCTTC. This chain connects TRBV6-6 to TRBJ2-1, with 11 bases aligning to TRBD2. The V segment lost 5 bases and the J segment 6 bases; nucleotides outside the gene matches: 27. Germline V gene sequence: CDR1 MNHNY, CDR2 SVGAGI (reference sequence). This CDR3 is 22 amino acids long.

The V and J genes are TRBV7-2 and TRBJ2-7, with 8 bases that match TRBD2. Germline-derived CDR1 and CDR2 are SGHTA and FQGNSA. The V and J ends lost 5 bases and 1 base, in that order; junction bases with no gene match: 10. CDR3 length: 16 amino acids. CDR3 loop: CASSNPRAGGSYEQYF. In DNA, the CDR3 is TGTGCCAGCAGCAATCCCCGGGCGGGGGGATCCTACGAGCAGTACTTC.

The J gene is TRBJ1-6, the V gene TRBV6-4; 7 nucleotides match TRBD1. Trimming took 8 bases from V and 1 from J; bases not matched to a gene: 14. Per germline, CDR1 MRHNA and CDR2 SNTAGT. The CDR3 is 18 residues long. CDR3 coding DNA: TGTGCCAGCCTGACAGGGTTAAGTCTTAGGTCCTATAATTCACCCCTCCACTTT. Its translation: CASLTGLSLRSYNSPLHF.

Here the CDR3 reads CASSLGPGAQYVNEQFF. The CDR3 nucleotides are TGCGCCAGCAGCTTAGGACCGGGAGCCCAATACGTGAATGAGCAGTTCTTC. The chain links TRBV5-1 to TRBJ2-1; D possibly corresponds to TRBD2 (6 bases). The CDR3 has 17 amino acids. Germline assignment: CDR1 SGHRS and CDR2 YFSETQ. The V end lost 2 bases, the J end lost 7 bases, and 22 bases lay between the germline ends. The full variable domain, its missing parts supplied by reference TRBV5-1 and TRBJ2-1, is KAGVTQTPRYLIKTRGQQVTLSCSPISGHRSVSWYQQTPGQGLQFLFEYFSETQRNKGNFPGRFSGRQFSNSRSEMNVSTLELGDSALYLCASSLGPGAQYVNEQFFGPGTRLTVL.

The V and J genes are TRBV29-1 and TRBJ2-2; 9 bases match TRBD1. Germline CDR1 reads SQVTM; CDR2 reads ANQGSEA. V gave up 6 bases and J gave up 1 base; unmatched junction bases: 3. CDR3 length equals 14 residues. The CDR3 sequence is CSVHRGRNTGELFF. For the CDR3, the DNA is TGCAGCGTGCACAGGGGGCGGAACACCGGGGAGCTGTTTTTT.

This clone was observed once. The chain uses TRBV3-1 (or the pseudogene TRBV3-2) and TRBJ2-3; possible D gene TRBD2, 5 bases. CDR1 LGHDT and CDR2 YNNKEL come from the germline V gene (reference sequence). There are 16 residues in the CDR3. The V end lost 2 bases, the J end lost 4 bases, and 16 bases lay between the germline ends. In nucleotides, the CDR3 is TGTGCCAGCAGCCAAAAATTACTAGAGAAGTCAGATACGCAGTATTTT. Residues: CASSQKLLEKSDTQYF.

This clone came up once. The chain has TRBV29-1 and TRBJ2-5, with 10 bases that match TRBD2. CDR1 is SQVTM, CDR2 ANQGSEA, per germline. CDR3 length equals 14 residues. The V gene end was trimmed by 2 bases and the J gene end by 8 bases; junction bases not matched to a gene: 8. The CDR3 loop reads CSVEYSVAGGTQYF. Here the CDR3 DNA reads TGCAGCGTTGAATATTCGGTAGCGGGAGGAACCCAGTACTTC.

This chain joins TRBV2 and TRBJ1-2; 7 bases fit TRBD1. The germline CDR1 and CDR2 sequences are SNHLY and FYNNEI. V shed 8 bases, J shed 1 base, and the junction held 10 bases outside the gene matches. CDR3 length: 15 amino acids. Here the CDR3 DNA reads TGTGCCAGCGGGAAACAGGGGCTCGATAACTATGGCTACACCTTC. Translation: CASGKQGLDNYGYTF.

This chain uses TRBV13 with TRBJ1-1; 7 nucleotides match TRBD1. This CDR3 comprises 13 residues. After removal of 5 bases from V and 4 bases from J, the junction contained 4 bases not matched to a gene. CDR1 and CDR2 from the germline V gene are PRHDT and FYEKMQ (reference sequence). Written as DNA, the CDR3 is TGTGCCAGCAGCCGACAGGGAAGCACTGAAGCTTTCTTT. Encoded protein: CASSRQGSTEAFF.

J is TRBJ2-2 and V is TRBV19, with D possibly being TRBD1 or TRBD2 (6 bases each). The V and J ends lost 4 bases and 3 bases respectively, with 15 bases between them. The CDR3 loop spans 16 amino acids. Germline V gene sequence: CDR1 LNHDA, CDR2 SQIVND (reference sequence). DNA for the CDR3: TGTGCCAGTAGTACCCCGGGGGCAGGAGACACCGGGGAGCTGTTTTTT. As protein: CASSTPGAGDTGELFF.

The chain has TRBV11-2 and TRBJ1-5; D is ambiguous. There are 13 residues in the CDR3. Trimming removed 1 base from V and 2 bases from J, with 3 bases in between. Germline V CDR1 and CDR2: SGHAT, FQNNGV. Written as DNA, the CDR3 is TGTGCCAGCAGCTTAGTGGGCAATCAGCCCCAGCATTTT. This codes for CASSLVGNQPQHF.

On this clone itself: A junction end diverges from the germline sequence, so it may reflect a read error. This chain connects TRBV30 to TRBJ1-2; D gene uncertain. This CDR3 contains 12 residues. Looked up from germline, CDR1 is GTSNPN and CDR2 is SVGIG (reference sequence). The CDR3 DNA reads as TGTGCCTGGAGTAGCCAGGCCCAGGTGTTCGTCTTC. Translation: CAWSSQAQVFVF.

V usage is TRBV7-8 and J usage is TRBJ2-5, with TRBD2 matching over 15 bases. V was pared by 8 bases and J by 0 bases, with 10 bases of the junction left unmatched. The CDR3 is 18 residues long. Germline assignment: CDR1 SGHVS and CDR2 FQNEAQ. The CDR3 region has the DNA TGTGCCAGCTTACCGGGACTAGCGGGGGGCCAGTACCAAGAGACCCAGTACTTC. Translating gives CASLPGLAGGQYQETQYF.

This chain links TRBV9 with TRBJ2-3; D tentatively reads TRBD1 or TRBD2 (5 bases each). The CDR3 loop spans 17 amino acids. The germline CDR1 and CDR2 sequences are SGDLS and YYNGEE. The V and J ends lost 3 bases and 3 bases respectively, with 20 bases between them. The DNA of the CDR3 is TGTGCCAGCAGCGAGATGGGGGACGCAGTAGGGACAGATACGCAGTATTTT. Amino acids: CASSEMGDAVGTDTQYF.

The chain has TRBV24-1 and TRBJ1-2, with D perhaps TRBD1 (6 bases). Trimming took 2 bases from V and 0 from J, leaving 9 bases between them. The CDR3 runs to 15 residues. Germline-derived CDR1 and CDR2 are KGHDR and SFDVKD. CDR3 residues: CATSDSRTANYGYTF. The CDR3 nucleotides are TGTGCCACCAGTGATTCACGGACAGCTAACTATGGCTACACCTTC.

The V and J genes are TRBV25-1 and TRBJ2-1; 10 bases fit TRBD1. The CDR3 runs to 15 residues. The V and J ends lost 2 bases and 8 bases, in that order; junction bases with no gene match: 6. Germline CDR1 and CDR2: MGHDK and SYGVNS. CDR3 protein: CASSEQGQGSHEQFF. The DNA for the CDR3 is TGTGCCAGCAGTGAACAGGGACAGGGGTCCCATGAGCAGTTCTTC.

CDR3 sequence (DNA): TGTGCCAGCAGTTTAAGGGGGGGCCCCCTTGGCTACACCTTC. This gives the protein CASSLRGGPLGYTF. V gene TRBV28 combines with J gene TRBJ1-2, with TRBD1 as a possible D gene (6 bases). Trimming removed 2 bases from V and 7 bases from J, with 14 bases in between. CDR1 and CDR2 (germline): MDHEN, SYDVKM. The CDR3 is 14 residues long.

This rearrangement joins TRBV5-1 to TRBJ1-2; maybe TRBD1 (5 bases). Germline-derived CDR1 and CDR2 are SGHRS and YFSETQ. The germline V and J ends were trimmed by 4 bases and 4 bases, with 17 bases remaining between them. The CDR3 consists of 15 residues. The CDR3 nucleotides are TGCGCCAGCAGCATCTCGACAGAGTACTCCTATGGCTACACCTTC. This encodes CASSISTEYSYGYTF.

This chain uses TRBV6-5 with TRBJ1-3; 7 nucleotides align to TRBD1. Trimming cost V 2 bases and J 2 bases; bases outside gene matches: 3. Germline assignment: CDR1 MNHEY and CDR2 SVGAGI. The CDR3 extends over 15 amino acids. In DNA, the CDR3 is TGTGCCAGCAGTTACGACAGGGAGGCTGGAAACACCATATATTTT. It is translated as CASSYDREAGNTIYF.

V gene TRBV6-6 combines with J gene TRBJ1-2; 9 bases map to TRBD1. There are 15 residues in the CDR3. V lost 8 bases and J lost 4; bases outside the gene matches: 11. Germline V gene data show CDR1 as MNHNY and CDR2 as SVGAGI (reference sequence). The CDR3, as DNA: TGTGCCAGCCGCGGCACGGGACAGGGACCCTATGGCTACACCTTC. It is translated as CASRGTGQGPYGYTF.

This rearrangement joins TRBV11-3 to TRBJ2-3; no clear D. Germline V gene lookup returns CDR1 SGHNT and CDR2 YENEEA. This CDR3 has 13 amino acids. Trimming cost V 4 bases and J 0 bases, with 5 bases left between them. The CDR3 loop is CASSSISTDTQYF. CDR3 coding DNA: TGTGCCAGCAGCTCAATTAGCACAGATACGCAGTATTTT.

V is TRBV11-1 and J is TRBJ1-2, with D uncertain. With 0 bases removed from V and 1 base from J, the gap between germline ends came to 3 bases. Germline-derived CDR1 and CDR2 are SGHAT and FQDESV (reference sequence). This CDR3 has 13 amino acids. The CDR3: CASSLASNYGYTF. The CDR3 DNA reads TGTGCCAGCAGCTTAGCAAGTAACTATGGCTACACCTTC. The variable domain in full, with the rest retrieved from reference TRBV11-1 and TRBJ1-2, is EAEVAQSPRYKITEKSQAVAFWCDPISGHATLYWYRQILGQGPELLVQFQDESVVDDSQLPKDRFSAERLKGVDSTLKIQPAELGDSAMYLCASSLASNYGYTFGSGTRLTVV.

The chain links TRBV5-4 to TRBJ2-7, with 8 nucleotides matching TRBD2. The CDR3 sequence is 14 residues long. Germline trimming cut 2 bases from V and 4 bases from J; bases unmatched to any gene: 5. Per germline, CDR1 SGHNT and CDR2 YYREEE (reference sequence). The CDR3 sequence is CASSLKGGGYEQYF. CDR3 sequence (DNA): TGTGCCAGCAGCTTAAAGGGCGGGGGGTACGAGCAGTACTTC.